Below, 29 T cell receptor beta chains from the same sample are listed, as sequenced in a study of neurological immune-mediated disorders. TCRdb re-called the 5' RACE reads through MiXCR, storing one row per CDR3 protein. This table has thousands of distinct CDR3 sequences, around a quarter appearing once. The sequenced sample consisted of CD8+ T cells from blood. These receptors all stem from an older woman with HTLV-1-associated myelopathy (HAM/TSP).

The chain employs TRBV5-1 and TRBJ2-7, with a possible D match to TRBD1 (6 bases). The CDR3 extends over 13 amino acids. Deletions cut 2 bases from V and 3 bases from J, with 9 bases between. The germline V gene has CDR1 SGHRS and CDR2 YFSETQ. The CDR3 DNA is TGCGCCAGCAGCTTTGCGGACAGCTACGAGCAGTACTTC. It specifies CASSFADSYEQYF.

This clonotype qualifies as medium-sized (0.01 to 0.1%). This sequence joins TRBV12-3 or TRBV12-4 and TRBJ2-2; a possible D gene is TRBD1 (6 bases). V lost 5 bases, J lost 2 bases, and 12 bases lay in between. The CDR3 is 15 amino acids. CDR3 nucleotides: TGTGCCAGCAGTCCCGGGACATTCAACACCGGGGAGCTGTTTTTT. This codes for CASSPGTFNTGELFF.

This clonotype was observed at least ten times. The chain links TRBV27 to TRBJ2-5, with a weak D call TRBD1 (6 bases). Germline V gene sequence: CDR1 MNHEY, CDR2 SMNVEV (reference sequence). Deletions cut 5 bases from V and 2 bases from J, with 21 bases between. The CDR3 spans 17 residues. CDR3: CASSPYQGQTPQETQYF. CDR3 DNA sequence: TGTGCCAGCAGTCCATACCAAGGACAGACCCCGCAAGAGACCCAGTACTTC.

The chain carries TRBV9 and TRBJ1-1; maybe TRBD1 (6 bases). CDR3 size: 13 residues. The V gene's germline CDR1 is SGDLS and CDR2 YYNGEE. V was pared by 0 bases and J by 3 bases, with 6 bases between. The CDR3 is CASSVGQDTEAFF. The DNA of the CDR3 is TGTGCCAGCAGCGTAGGACAGGACACTGAAGCTTTCTTT.

In this sample, this clonotype turned up many times. This chain connects TRBV10-1 to TRBJ1-5, with no clear D. This CDR3 is built from 13 residues. The germline gives CDR1 WNHNN, CDR2 SYGVQD (reference sequence). The ends were cut back, 3 bases at V and 9 bases at J, with 12 bases in the middle. The CDR3 sequence: CASSEEGWGPQHF. The CDR3 DNA follows: TGCGCCAGCAGTGAAGAGGGCTGGGGGCCCCAGCATTTT.

Relative to its sample, this clonotype is medium-sized. The chain has TRBV20-1 and TRBJ2-7; no reliable D call. This CDR3 is 13 amino acids long. V was clipped by 0 bases and J by 6 bases, with 12 bases between them. CDR1 is DFQATT and CDR2 is SNEGSKA in the germline V gene (reference sequence). CDR3 residues: CSARDQPKAEQYF. As DNA, the CDR3 is TGCAGTGCTAGAGATCAGCCAAAGGCCGAGCAGTACTTC.

This clonotype is judged medium-sized (0.01 to 0.1%). The chain carries TRBV20-1 and TRBJ2-5, with D uncertain. The CDR3 loop spans 10 amino acids. In germline, CDR1 is DFQATT, CDR2 SNEGSKA (reference sequence). V was shortened by 3 bases and J by 3 bases, with 2 bases between the two germline ends. CDR3 coding DNA: TGCAGTGCTAGTAAAGAGACCCAGTACTTC. Translated: CSASKETQYF.

The rearrangement uses TRBV7-2 and TRBJ2-5; no clear D. This CDR3 is built from 13 residues. The germline V gene has CDR1 SGHTA and CDR2 FQGNSA. The V gene lost 1 base and the J gene lost 5 bases, with 8 bases spanning the gap. The CDR3 nucleotides read TGTGCCAGCAGCTTAGTTAGCAGGGAGACCCAGTACTTC. It encodes CASSLVSRETQYF.

This clonotype rates as medium-sized. V usage is TRBV20-1 and J usage is TRBJ2-1; TRBD2 matches at 11 bases. CDR3 length: 14 residues. Trimming took 6 bases from V and 9 from J; bases not matched to a gene: 10. Germline V gene data show CDR1 as DFQATT and CDR2 as SNEGSKA (reference sequence). The CDR3 region is CSAQTSGIWVEQFF. In DNA, the CDR3 is TGCAGTGCCCAGACTAGCGGGATTTGGGTTGAGCAGTTCTTC.

This clonotype ranks as medium-sized. CDR3 coding DNA: TGTGCCAGCAGCCCCTTGGCTAGCGGCCTCAATGAGCAGTTCTTC. Its protein product is CASSPLASGLNEQFF. The genes are TRBV12-3 or TRBV12-4 and TRBJ2-1, with TRBD2 matching 7 bases. The V and J ends lost 6 bases and 6 bases, in that order; junction bases with no gene match: 11. The CDR3 contains 15 residues.

This clonotype was detected many times. The chain carries TRBV12-3 or TRBV12-4 and TRBJ2-7, with a weak D call TRBD1 (5 bases). There are 14 residues in the CDR3. V was cut by 5 bases and J by 0 bases, with 11 bases left in between. DNA of the CDR3: TGTGCCAGCAGTCCTGACAGCAGCTCCTACGAGCAGTACTTC. It is translated as CASSPDSSSYEQYF.

This clonotype was recorded a few times. The gene calls are TRBV5-6 and TRBJ2-7, with D possibly TRBD1 on 5 matching bases. The CDR3 contains 14 residues. Germline CDR1 is SGHDT and CDR2 is YYEEEE. Trimming cost V 1 base and J 5 bases, with 13 bases left between them. The CDR3 loop reads CASSLSPGNNEQYF. CDR3 nucleotide sequence: TGTGCCAGCAGCTTGAGCCCAGGGAATAACGAGCAGTACTTC.

For this clonotype: This may arise from a read error, as a much more abundant clone is one base away. The rearrangement uses TRBV4-1 and TRBJ2-1; TRBD1 aligns across 7 bases. The CDR3 has 16 residues. Trimming took 3 bases from V and 5 from J; bases not matched to a gene: 10. Germline CDR1 and CDR2: MGHRA and YSYEKL. The CDR3 coding sequence is TGCGCCAGCAGCCAGAGTGAGAGGGGGCTAGACAATGAGCAGTTCTTC. This translates into CASSQSERGLDNEQFF.

This clonotype was detected many times. J is TRBJ2-1 and V is TRBV7-9; tentative D call: TRBD2 (6 bases). The V gene lost 1 base and the J gene lost 7 bases, with 11 bases spanning the gap. This CDR3 has 14 residues. The germline gives CDR1 SEHNR, CDR2 FQNEAQ (reference sequence). CDR3 region: CASSLGRTINEQFF. The CDR3 DNA reads as TGTGCCAGCAGCTTAGGGAGGACTATTAATGAGCAGTTCTTC.

This clonotype was observed many times. The J gene is TRBJ2-1, the V gene TRBV14; 7 positions agree with TRBD2. The ends lost 0 bases at V and 7 bases at J; junction bases unmatched: 9. The germline V gene encodes CDR1 SGHDN and CDR2 FVKESK. This CDR3 contains 16 residues. The CDR3 region is CASSQETSSMKNEQFF. The DNA for the CDR3 is TGTGCCAGCAGCCAAGAGACTAGCTCCATGAAGAATGAGCAGTTCTTC.

This clonotype rates as medium-sized. The genes are TRBV5-1 and TRBJ2-7, with 8 positions matching TRBD2. The ends lost 5 bases at V and 4 bases at J; junction bases unmatched: 8. CDR1 SGHRS and CDR2 YFSETQ come from the germline V gene. The CDR3 covers 14 residues. In DNA form, the CDR3 reads TGCGCCAGCAGTCCGGGACTAGGTCTTTACGAGCAGTACTTC. Translated, it gives CASSPGLGLYEQYF.

The rearrangement links TRBV21-1 to TRBJ1-1; whether TRBD1, the table's D call, matches the DNA was not checked. TRBV21-1 is reported as a pseudogene. CDR3 length: 13 amino acids. The CDR3 here is CASSRTGGTEAFF. CDR3 nucleotide sequence: TGTGCCAGCAGCCGAACAGGGGGCACTGAAGCTTTCTTT.

This clonotype was detected many times. The genes are TRBV12-3 or TRBV12-4 and TRBJ2-1, with D unclear. V was shortened by 3 bases and J by 5 bases, with 11 bases between the two germline ends. CDR3 length: 14 residues. The CDR3 is CASSFFGGHNEQFF. Here the CDR3 DNA reads TGTGCCAGCAGTTTCTTCGGTGGCCACAATGAGCAGTTCTTC.

The chain uses TRBV21-1 and TRBJ2-7. TRBV21-1 represents a pseudogene. This CDR3 contains 14 residues. In DNA, the CDR3 is TGTGCCAGCCGCCTAGGTGTCATTCGGTACGAGCAGTACTTC. Amino acid sequence: CASRLGVIRYEQYF.

By sample fraction, this clonotype is medium-sized. This CDR3 reads CASSDSEASSYNEQFF. The DNA of the CDR3 is TGTGCCAGCAGTGACTCTGAAGCGAGCTCCTACAATGAGCAGTTCTTC. The gene calls are TRBV6-4 and TRBJ2-1; D unresolved. Germline loops: CDR1 MRHNA, CDR2 SNTAGT. The V end lost 0 bases, the J end lost 0 bases, and 9 bases lay between the germline ends. The CDR3 has 16 amino acids.

This clonotype was recorded at least ten times. The chain links TRBV29-1 to TRBJ2-7; unclear D gene. CDR1 and CDR2 (germline): SQVTM, ANQGSEA. The CDR3 covers 13 residues. The V gene lost 4 bases and the J gene lost 6 bases, with 16 bases spanning the gap. CDR3 sequence: CSVGMKRQAEQYF. The CDR3 DNA reads as TGCAGCGTTGGGATGAAACGACAAGCCGAGCAGTACTTC.

By its share, this clonotype is medium-sized. The chain uses TRBV7-9 and TRBJ2-7; D is perhaps TRBD1 (6 bases). Germline CDR1 SEHNR, CDR2 FQNEAQ (reference sequence). CDR3 length equals 15 residues. Trimming shortened V by 1 base and J by 2 bases, and 12 bases separated the two germline ends. Here the CDR3 reads CASSLGEGGAYEQYF. The CDR3 DNA is TGTGCCAGCAGCTTAGGGGAAGGGGGAGCCTACGAGCAGTACTTC.

This clonotype was seen ten or more times. The gene calls are TRBV3-1 and TRBJ2-1, with 7 bases aligning to TRBD2. V lost 1 base to trimming and J lost 7 bases; unmatched junction nucleotides: 10. Germline V lookup: CDR1 LGHDT, CDR2 YNNKEL (reference sequence). The CDR3 contains 16 residues. The CDR3 DNA reads as TGTGCCAGCAGCCAAGTTTTCGAGCGGGGTGGAAATGAGCAGTTCTTC. This gives the protein CASSQVFERGGNEQFF.

This clonotype was seen many times. The genes are TRBV27 and TRBJ2-3; D unclear. The germline V and J ends were trimmed by 3 bases and 3 bases, with 13 bases remaining between them. This CDR3 spans 15 amino acids. Per germline, CDR1 MNHEY and CDR2 SMNVEV (reference sequence). The CDR3: CASSFTSPGTDTQYF. In DNA form, the CDR3 reads TGTGCCAGCAGTTTCACCAGCCCTGGAACAGATACGCAGTATTTT.

The table lists this clonotype with many counts. The chain combines TRBV10-3 with TRBJ2-1; 7 bases line up with TRBD2. Germline CDR1 and CDR2: ENHRY and SYGVKD. The CDR3 covers 15 residues. V lost 6 bases to trimming and J lost 5 bases; unmatched junction nucleotides: 10. The chain's CDR3 is CAISGVGGDNNEQFF. In nucleotides, the CDR3 is TGTGCCATCAGCGGGGTGGGGGGGGATAACAATGAGCAGTTCTTC.

This clonotype was recorded many times. This sequence joins TRBV11-3 and TRBJ2-2; the match to TRBD2 covers 7 bases. The CDR3 length is 18 residues. Germline lookup yields CDR1 SGHNT and CDR2 YENEEA. V was pared by 1 base and J by 1 base, with 9 bases of the junction left unmatched. Here the CDR3 reads CASSLVRAAGMNTGELFF. CDR3 bases: TGTGCCAGCAGCTTAGTACGTGCAGCGGGGATGAACACCGGGGAGCTGTTTTTT.

This clonotype was found many times. The chain links TRBV3-1 to TRBJ2-1, with 7 bases identical to TRBD1. V shed 1 base, J shed 2 bases, and the junction held 5 bases outside the gene matches. The length of the CDR3 is 16 residues. Germline CDR1 and CDR2: LGHDT and YNNKEL (reference sequence). CDR3 amino acids: CASSQVAGGTYNEQFF. The CDR3 nucleotides are TGTGCCAGCAGCCAAGTGGCAGGGGGTACCTACAATGAGCAGTTCTTC.

This clonotype was seen ten or more times. The CDR3 DNA sequence: TGTGCCAGCAGGCCGACCGTAGGGGGCGGTCAGCCCCAGCATTTT. Amino acids: CASRPTVGGGQPQHF. This sequence joins TRBV6-6 and TRBJ1-5, with TRBD1 identical over 7 bases. CDR3 length: 15 residues. Germline V gene sequence: CDR1 MNHNY, CDR2 SVGAGI (reference sequence). The trim removed 6 bases at V and 6 bases at J, leaving 11 bases unmatched.

The CDR3, as DNA: TGTGCCAGCAGCCAAGGGCCCCGGCTCGGGGAGACCCAGTACTTC. Translated: CASSQGPRLGETQYF. The chain recombines TRBV13 with TRBJ2-5; D is unresolved. Between the trimmed V and J ends, which lost 5 bases and 5 bases, there was a span of 18 bases. This CDR3 region has 15 residues. Germline CDR1 and CDR2: PRHDT and FYEKMQ (reference sequence).